This T cell receptor beta chain was retrieved from a study of shared clonotypes between healthy human individuals. Libraries were prepared by immunoSEQ multiplex PCR; TCRdb keeps only in-frame clonotypes and omits some of them. The data contain under 2.5 million clones, 80% to 95% of them singletons. Germline V gene data show CDR1 as MDHEN and CDR2 as SYDVKM. This CDR3 spans 12 amino acids. V dropped 3 bases and J dropped 6 bases, with 8 bases sitting between them. The sequenced material came from naive CD4+ T cells from PBMCs. Subset given: CD45RA+ positively selected. The TCR sequence derives from a man younger than 30 in good health. Some clones in this sample may be carry-over from other donors' samples. This sequence joins TRBV28 and TRBJ1-2; D might be TRBD1 (5 bases). The CDR3 protein is CASSFQGDGYTF. As DNA, the CDR3 is TGTGCCAGCAGTTTTCAAGGGGATGGCTACACCTTC.